The source of this TCR beta chain is a study of blood T cell repertoires in COVID-19. Source study methods: How many nucleated cells were present was estimated from reference gene primer amplification. Assay used: immunoSEQ multiplex PCR; TCRdb lists only in-frame clones, some missing. Clone size and the V and J calls come from that table; the DNA yielded D and trimming. The sample consists of over 250,000 clones, about 91% of them appearing once. The CDR3 length is 13 residues. The trim removed 6 bases at V and 7 bases at J, leaving 9 bases unmatched. Germline V gene lookup returns CDR1 SQVTM and CDR2 ANQGSEA.

Material for sequencing was peripheral blood. The clonotype was recovered from a person under 35 with COVID-19, enrolled during active disease. The V call is TRBV29-1, the J call TRBJ2-5; TRBD2 matches 9 bases. The CDR3 bases are TGCAGCGTCCAAAGGACTAGCGATGGGACCCAGTACTTC. Translation gives CSVQRTSDGTQYF.